A selection of T cell receptor beta chains follows, all from one sample in a study of cytomegalovirus exposure and HLA in healthy donors. Produced via immunoSEQ multiplex PCR; TCRdb's table is partial and in-frame only. Of about 160,000 clones detected, more than 60% appear once; the ten largest clones hold 1.1% to 1.5%. Sequencing used PBMCs. Every receptor here comes from a woman between 25 and 40 years old in good health and CMV-seronegative. CDR3s include the opening cysteine and the closing phenylalanine or tryptophan. The D gene is left open where the match is weak. Size tells how often a clone was seen (once, few, many) or the class of an expanded clone, and some rows leave it out.

D gene: TRBD1; J gene: TRBJ2-6; clone size: -; V gene: TRBV2; CDR3 length: 16; CDR3 protein: CASSGQGASGANVLTF; CDR3 DNA: TGTGCCAGTTCAGGGCAGGGGGCTTCTGGGGCCAACGTCCTGACTTTC
D gene: TRBD1; J gene: TRBJ1-1; clone size: once; V gene: TRBV18; CDR3 length: 17; CDR3 protein: CASSPQMTGGWGTEAFF; CDR3 DNA: TGTGCCAGCTCACCACAAATGACAGGGGGTTGGGGCACTGAAGCTTTCTTT
D gene: -; J gene: TRBJ2-7; clone size: -; V gene: TRBV6-5; CDR3 length: 14; CDR3 protein: CATTPSFGSYEQYF; CDR3 DNA: TGTGCCACCACCCCCTCATTCGGGAGCTACGAGCAGTACTTC
D gene: TRBD1; J gene: TRBJ1-1; clone size: -; V gene: TRBV9; CDR3 length: 15; CDR3 protein: CASSAQGAMNTEAFF; CDR3 DNA: TGTGCCAGCAGCGCACAGGGGGCCATGAACACTGAAGCTTTCTTT
D gene: TRBD2; J gene: TRBJ2-3; clone size: -; V gene: TRBV5-4; CDR3 length: 14; CDR3 protein: CASSLLARPDTQYF; CDR3 DNA: TGTGCCAGCAGCTTACTAGCGCGCCCAGATACGCAGTATTTT
D gene: TRBD1; J gene: TRBJ1-2; clone size: -; V gene: TRBV19; CDR3 length: 15; CDR3 protein: CASLSTGGANYGYTF; CDR3 DNA: TGTGCCAGTCTTTCAACAGGGGGCGCGAACTATGGCTACACCTTC
D gene: TRBD1; J gene: TRBJ2-1; clone size: -; V gene: TRBV6-6; CDR3 length: 15; CDR3 protein: CASSETGASINEQFF; CDR3 DNA: TGTGCCAGCAGCGAAACAGGGGCCTCTATCAATGAGCAGTTCTTC
D gene: TRBD1; J gene: TRBJ2-7; clone size: once; V gene: TRBV19; CDR3 length: 15; CDR3 protein: CASSTTGTGHYEQYF; CDR3 DNA: TGTGCCAGTAGTACCACGGGGACAGGGCACTACGAGCAGTACTTC
D gene: -; J gene: TRBJ1-4; clone size: -; V gene: TRBV21-1; CDR3 length: 13; CDR3 protein: CASRQAFNEKLFF; CDR3 DNA: TGTGCCAGTCGGCAGGCTTTTAATGAAAAACTGTTTTTT
D gene: TRBD2; J gene: TRBJ2-1; clone size: -; V gene: TRBV19; CDR3 length: 16; CDR3 protein: CASSGYGRGGSNEQFF; CDR3 DNA: TGTGCCAGTAGTGGGTATGGGCGGGGGGGCTCCAATGAGCAGTTCTTC
D gene: -; J gene: TRBJ2-1; clone size: -; V gene: TRBV4-1; CDR3 length: 14; CDR3 protein: CASSQDRQYNEQFF; CDR3 DNA: TGCGCCAGCAGCCAAGATAGACAGTACAATGAGCAGTTCTTC
D gene: -; J gene: TRBJ1-2; clone size: -; V gene: TRBV5-8; CDR3 length: 13; CDR3 protein: CASSPGSHYGYTF; CDR3 DNA: TGTGCCAGCAGCCCGGGGAGTCACTATGGCTACACCTTC
D gene: -; J gene: TRBJ1-1; clone size: -; V gene: TRBV6-1; CDR3 length: 15; CDR3 protein: CASSTSGRGRDEAFF; CDR3 DNA: TGTGCCAGCAGTACTTCCGGGCGGGGGAGGGATGAAGCTTTCTTT
D gene: TRBD1; J gene: TRBJ2-3; clone size: -; V gene: TRBV11-2; CDR3 length: 15; CDR3 protein: CASSQGQAGADTQYF; CDR3 DNA: TGTGCCAGCAGCCAAGGACAGGCGGGCGCAGATACGCAGTATTTT
D gene: TRBD1; J gene: TRBJ1-1; clone size: -; V gene: TRBV10-1; CDR3 length: 18; CDR3 protein: CASSAELPPDRGDTEAFF; CDR3 DNA: TGCGCCAGCAGTGCCGAACTCCCTCCGGACAGGGGGGACACTGAAGCTTTCTTT
D gene: -; J gene: TRBJ2-7; clone size: -; V gene: TRBV29-1; CDR3 length: 14; CDR3 protein: CSVEDRGKSDEQYF; CDR3 DNA: TGCAGCGTTGAAGATCGGGGGAAAAGCGACGAGCAGTACTTC
D gene: -; J gene: TRBJ2-7; clone size: once; V gene: TRBV6-5; CDR3 length: 15; CDR3 protein: CASSPTASGAYEQYF; CDR3 DNA: TGTGCCAGCAGTCCCACGGCTTCCGGAGCCTACGAGCAGTACTTC
D gene: TRBD1; J gene: TRBJ1-5; clone size: -; V gene: TRBV16; CDR3 length: 15; CDR3 protein: CASSQGDRGQEPQHF; CDR3 DNA: TGTGCCAGCAGCCAAGGGGACAGGGGGCAGGAGCCCCAGCATTTT
D gene: TRBD1; J gene: TRBJ1-3; clone size: once; V gene: TRBV5-1; CDR3 length: 17; CDR3 protein: CASSLAVGQGTGNTIYF; CDR3 DNA: TGCGCCAGCAGCTTGGCCGTGGGACAGGGTACCGGAAACACCATATATTTT
D gene: -; J gene: TRBJ2-5; clone size: -; V gene: TRBV7-6; CDR3 length: 12; CDR3 protein: CASSSQERGQYF; CDR3 DNA: TGTGCCAGCAGCTCCCAAGAGCGAGGCCAGTACTTC
D gene: TRBD1; J gene: TRBJ2-7; clone size: -; V gene: TRBV5-5; CDR3 length: 15; CDR3 protein: CASSLEGTGGHEQYF; CDR3 DNA: TGTGCCAGCAGCTTGGAGGGGACAGGGGGACACGAGCAGTACTTC
D gene: TRBD1; J gene: TRBJ1-1; clone size: -; V gene: TRBV5-1; CDR3 length: 13; CDR3 protein: CASSLQGETEAFF; CDR3 DNA: TGCGCCAGCAGCTTACAGGGGGAAACTGAAGCTTTCTTT
D gene: TRBD2; J gene: TRBJ2-2; clone size: -; V gene: TRBV7-9; CDR3 length: 16; CDR3 protein: CASSLGLAGSTGELFF; CDR3 DNA: TGTGCCAGCAGCTTAGGACTAGCCGGTAGCACCGGGGAGCTGTTTTTT